This T cell receptor (beta chain) is drawn from a study of OX40 agonist ivuxolimab in advanced cancers. About the study: Every 2 weeks, patients received ivuxolimab intravenously, dosed at 0.01 to 10 mg/kg. Patients were 82.7% male with ages about 23 to 90, mean about 60. Patients enrolled in dose escalation were diagnosed with hepatocellular carcinoma, melanoma, renal cell or head and neck cancer.

Germline lookup yields CDR1 MDHEN and CDR2 SYDVKM. The CDR3 extends over 14 amino acids. V shed 6 bases and J shed 2 bases, with 13 bases lying between them. This clone was recorded once. The data were produced by immunoSEQ multiplex PCR, yet TCRdb's version contains in-frame clones alone and is incomplete. The sample records 50,000 to 70,000 clones, roughly 90% being singletons. On cycle 4 day 1 and cycle 7 day 1, as well as at baseline, blood was sampled. The V gene is TRBV28, the J gene TRBJ1-2, with D uncertain. The source material was CD4+ or CD8+ T cells sorted from blood, sampled in a trial of the OX40 agonist ivuxolimab. The clonotype originates from an adult with an advanced solid tumor such as melanoma, head and neck, liver or kidney cancer. CDR3 sequence (DNA): TGTGCCAGCAGCTCAAGTACAGTGAACTATGGCTACACCTTC. Encoded protein: CASSSSTVNYGYTF.